This T cell receptor beta chain came from a study of shared clonotypes between healthy human individuals. The table came from immunoSEQ multiplex PCR; TCRdb's copy has only in-frame clones and leaves some out. This table has approximately 840,000 clones, approximately 96% appearing once. V was trimmed by 4 bases and J by 3 bases, leaving 16 bases between them. In germline, CDR1 is SGHAT, CDR2 FQDESV (reference sequence). The CDR3 has 15 amino acids. CD45RO negativity and positive selection for CCR7 defined naive CD8 cells, a population that excluded terminally differentiated effector memory CD45RA+ cells.

The V gene is TRBV11-1, the J gene TRBJ2-7, with a tentative D call TRBD1 (5 bases). This clonotype was sampled from a man aged 25-45 years in good health. Sequencing was done on a sample of naive CD8+ T cells sorted from blood. The CDR3 DNA reads TGTGCCAGCAGCTGGTCAGGGTTAGGGGACTACGAGCAGTACTTC. Its protein is CASSWSGLGDYEQYF.